Below, one T cell receptor beta chain is given with its context. This record comes from a study of control samples from healthy donors and cancer patients. This CDR3 contains 16 residues. The V gene end was trimmed by 3 bases and the J gene end by 5 bases; junction bases not matched to a gene: 9. Germline lookup yields CDR1 MDHEN and CDR2 SYDVKM. Profiled with immunoSEQ multiplex PCR; TCRdb holds only in-frame clones, not every one. The sample has some 97,000 clones; roughly 84% are singletons. The receptor was isolated from a woman between 45 and 65 years old in good health. The chain has TRBV28 and TRBJ2-2, with TRBD1 matching over 7 bases. The sequenced sample consisted of blood. CDR3 sequence: CASSLSGTDITGELFF. The CDR3, as DNA: TGTGCCAGCAGTTTGTCTGGGACAGATATTACCGGGGAGCTGTTTTTT. Using reference TRBV28 and TRBJ2-2 for the parts outside the CDR3, the full variable domain is DVKVTQSSRYLVKRTGEKVFLECVQDMDHENMFWYRQDPGLGLRLIYFSYDVKMKEKGDIPEGYSVSREKKERFSLILESASTNQTSMYLCASSLSGTDITGELFFGEGSRLTVL.